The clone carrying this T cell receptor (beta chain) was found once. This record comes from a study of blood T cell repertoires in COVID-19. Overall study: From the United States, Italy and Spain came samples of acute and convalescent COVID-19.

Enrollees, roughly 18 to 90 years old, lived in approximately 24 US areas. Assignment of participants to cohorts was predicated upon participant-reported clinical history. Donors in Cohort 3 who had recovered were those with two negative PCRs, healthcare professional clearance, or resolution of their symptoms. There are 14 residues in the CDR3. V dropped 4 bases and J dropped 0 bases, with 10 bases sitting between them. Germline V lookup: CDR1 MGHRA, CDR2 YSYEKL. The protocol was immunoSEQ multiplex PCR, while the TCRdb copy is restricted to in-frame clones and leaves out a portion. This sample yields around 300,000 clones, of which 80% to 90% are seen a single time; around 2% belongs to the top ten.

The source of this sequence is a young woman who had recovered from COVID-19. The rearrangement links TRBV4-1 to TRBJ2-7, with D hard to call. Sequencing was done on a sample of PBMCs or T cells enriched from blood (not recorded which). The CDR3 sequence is CASSPGIGSYEQYF. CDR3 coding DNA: TGCGCCAGCAGCCCGGGTATAGGCTCCTACGAGCAGTACTTC.